A selection of T cell receptor beta chains follows, all from one sample in a study of response to subunit inactivated influenza vaccine. TCRdb processed the RT-PCR reads anew with MiXCR; each CDR3 protein has one entry. The data show about 780,000 distinct CDR3 sequences, roughly 20% seen once. The sequencing here drew on PBMCs from blood, taken roughly 5 days after vaccination. The receptors were gathered from a man over 45 who received an inactivated influenza vaccine. Each CDR3 is given with its conserved first and last residue. A D gene is named only where the DNA matches it firmly. Size tells how often a clone was seen (once, few, many) or the class of an expanded clone, and some rows leave it out.

d_gene	abundance	j_gene	v_gene	CDR3nt	CDR3aa
TRBD2	few	TRBJ2-1	TRBV15	TGTGCCACCAGCCTTGCTAGCGGTTCCTACAATGAGCAGTTCTTC	CATSLASGSYNEQFF
TRBD1	few	TRBJ2-7	TRBV20-1	TGCAGTGCTTCAGACAGGGGGCTTCGTTACGAGCAGTACTTC	CSASDRGLRYEQYF
TRBD2	many	TRBJ2-7	TRBV5-1	TGCGCCAGCAGCTTGGAAGCGGGGGGGCGGTACGAGCAGTACTTC	CASSLEAGGRYEQYF
-	-	TRBJ2-5	TRBV7-2	TGTGCCAGCAGCTTAGGAATGGGGCGGTCCGAGACCCAGTACTTC	CASSLGMGRSETQYF
-	-	TRBJ1-5	TRBV6-5	TGTGCCAGCAGTTCCGGAATTTATAGCAATCAGCCCCAGCATTTT	CASSSGIYSNQPQHF
-	-	TRBJ2-7	TRBV7-8	TGTGCCAGCAGCTTTGTAACAGGGAACAACGAGCAGTACTTC	CASSFVTGNNEQYF
TRBD2	few	TRBJ2-1	TRBV9	TGTGCCAGCAGCGTTAGTGGGACTAGCGGCAATGAGCAGTTCTTC	CASSVSGTSGNEQFF
-	-	TRBJ2-1	TRBV9	TGTGCCAGCAGCCCTAGTTTGGGGGCGATGAACAATGAGCAGTTCTTC	CASSPSLGAMNNEQFF
-	many	TRBJ2-1	TRBV7-9	TGTGCCAGCAGCGTAGATAGCAATGAGCAGTTCTTC	CASSVDSNEQFF
TRBD2	many	TRBJ2-1	TRBV29-1	TGCAGCGTTGAGCTTCCGGGACTATACAATGAGCAGTTCTTC	CSVELPGLYNEQFF
-	-	TRBJ1-1	TRBV6-1	TGTGCCAGCACCACCCTCTTTCAGGGTCAAACTGAAGCTTTCTTT	CASTTLFQGQTEAFF
TRBD2	-	TRBJ2-7	TRBV27	TGTGCCAGCAAATGTTCAAGGGGACTAGCGGGACAATACGAGCAGTACTTC	CASKCSRGLAGQYEQYF
-	many	TRBJ2-3	TRBV12-3/TRBV12-4	TGTGCCAGCAGAGGACAGTCCCCCTACACAGATACGCAGTATTTT	CASRGQSPYTDTQYF
TRBD2	many	TRBJ2-1	TRBV11-2	TGTGCCAGCAGCTTAAGCGGGGGGGAGTACAATGAGCAGTTCTTC	CASSLSGGEYNEQFF
TRBD2	few	TRBJ2-1	TRBV28	TGTGCCAGCAGTACTAGGCCTAGCGGGGTCAGGAATGAGCAGTTCTTC	CASSTRPSGVRNEQFF
-	few	TRBJ2-1	TRBV15	TGTGCCACCAGCAGAGTGGACGGATACAATGAGCAGTTCTTC	CATSRVDGYNEQFF
-	-	TRBJ1-2	TRBV6-2/TRBV6-3	TGTGCCAGCAGTTACCAGGAGTCCCTTTATGGCTACACCTTC	CASSYQESLYGYTF
TRBD2	-	TRBJ2-5	TRBV6-1	TGTGCCAGCAGATCTAGCGGGATAAGGGAGACCCAGTACTTC	CASRSSGIRETQYF
-	-	TRBJ2-3	TRBV6-5	TGTGCCAGCAGTTACCAAGCAGGGGCGCGGGTAGATACGCAGTATTTT	CASSYQAGARVDTQYF
TRBD2	few	TRBJ2-5	TRBV7-2	TGTGCCAGCAGCTCCCTAGCGGGCTTCCAAGAGACCCAGTACTTC	CASSSLAGFQETQYF
-	many	TRBJ2-7	TRBV5-6	TGTGCCAGCAGCGCACAGAGGTGGGAGCAGTACTTC	CASSAQRWEQYF
TRBD2	few	TRBJ2-7	TRBV20-1	TGCAGTGCTAGAGACCCCGGACTAGCGGGAGGGGCCAACGAGCAGTACTTC	CSARDPGLAGGANEQYF
-	-	TRBJ2-5	TRBV24-1	TGTGCCACCAGTAACAGGGGGGGTCCCCTAGGACAAGAGACCCAGTACTTC	CATSNRGGPLGQETQYF
TRBD1	-	TRBJ1-2	TRBV29-1	TGCAGCGTTGATGGGACAGGGGTTAACTATGGCTACACCTTC	CSVDGTGVNYGYTF
TRBD2	few	TRBJ2-7	TRBV7-2	TGTGCCAGCAGCCTGACCGCGGGAGTCTTCTCCTACGAGCAGTACTTC	CASSLTAGVFSYEQYF
-	-	TRBJ1-5	TRBV9	TGTGCCAGCAGCGTAGATCGCGCTAAGGGTCCCCAGCATTTT	CASSVDRAKGPQHF
-	-	TRBJ2-2	TRBV29-1	TGCAGCGTACGGACAGTCGCGAACACCGGGGAGCTGTTTTTT	CSVRTVANTGELFF
-	-	TRBJ1-4	TRBV20-1	TGCAGTGCTACTGACGGCCCGTCTAATGAAAAACTGTTTTTT	CSATDGPSNEKLFF
-	-	TRBJ2-2	TRBV7-3	TGTGCCAGCTCACTCCTCCTGGGGGCCGGGGAGCTGTTTTTT	CASSLLLGAGELFF
TRBD1	few	TRBJ2-1	TRBV7-9	TGTGCCAGCAGCCAGCCGACAGGGGACGGCGCCTACAATGAGCAGTTCTTC	CASSQPTGDGAYNEQFF
TRBD1	few	TRBJ2-3	TRBV29-1	TGCAGCGCAAGAGGGGGCGAAGGCACAGATACGCAGTATTTT	CSARGGEGTDTQYF
-	-	TRBJ2-1	TRBV7-9	TGTGCCAGCAGCTCATCCCGGACAGCGCTAAGGGGGAATGAGCAGTTCTTC	CASSSSRTALRGNEQFF
-	few	TRBJ2-3	TRBV20-1	TGCAGTGCCCCAGGGGGGGGCAGGGGGCGAACAGATACGCAGTATTTT	CSAPGGGRGRTDTQYF
-	many	TRBJ2-5	TRBV24-1	TGTGCCACCAGGGCTAGCGCCTTCCAAGAGACCCAGTACTTC	CATRASAFQETQYF
TRBD1	-	TRBJ2-4	TRBV5-1	TGCGCCAGCACCCTAGGGGACAGACTAAAAAACATTCAGTACTTC	CASTLGDRLKNIQYF
TRBD2	few	TRBJ2-1	TRBV5-1	TGCGCCAGCAGCTTCGATAGCGGGTACTACAATGAGCAGTTCTTC	CASSFDSGYYNEQFF
TRBD1	-	TRBJ2-7	TRBV11-2	TGTGCCAGCTCCGGGACAGGGAACGAGGGCGAGCAGTACTTC	CASSGTGNEGEQYF